One and the same sample provided the 10 T cell receptor beta chains below, sequenced in a study of beta chain features in type 1 diabetes. Study-level findings and limits: People with Type 1 diabetes carried modestly yet significantly shorter TCRB CDR3s in all four CD4+ subsets.

Every bit of the isolated RNA underwent reverse transcription, so sequencing read expressed TCRB transcripts. The protocol was immunoSEQ multiplex PCR, while the TCRdb copy is restricted to in-frame clones and leaves out a portion. The sample includes roughly 730,000 clones, about an eighth of them seen just once. Antigen specificity for these receptors is unknown. The sample consisted of naive CD4+ T cells from blood. All receptors come from a man aged 18 to 30 with type 1 diabetes.

This clone was counted between two and nine times. Here the CDR3 DNA reads TGTGCCAGTAGTATCCTGGGTTCGGGACAGCCCCAGCATTTT. Amino acids: CASSILGSGQPQHF. V and J are TRBV19 and TRBJ1-5; no definite D call. This CDR3 region has 14 residues. Trimming stripped 3 bases from V and 7 bases from J, with 13 bases between. Looked up from germline, CDR1 is LNHDA and CDR2 is SQIVND (reference sequence).

In its sample, this clone was seen a few times. The chain recombines TRBV6-5 with TRBJ2-5, with TRBD1 as a possible D gene (6 bases). Germline V CDR1 and CDR2: MNHEY, SVGAGI. The CDR3 runs to 16 residues. Trimming left V 0 bases short and J 5 bases short, with 16 bases between. The CDR3 DNA sequence: TGTGCCAGCAGTTACTCGATTGGACAGTTGGGGGAGACCCAGTACTTC. This gives the protein CASSYSIGQLGETQYF.

This clone was observed a handful of times. The chain links TRBV7-9 to TRBJ1-1; D remains unclear. Germline-derived CDR1 and CDR2 are SEHNR and FQNEAQ (reference sequence). This CDR3 contains 11 residues. The V end lost 5 bases, the J end lost 1 base, and 2 bases lay between the germline ends. The CDR3 protein is CASSKNTEAFF. CDR3 nucleotide sequence: TGTGCCAGCAGCAAGAACACTGAAGCTTTCTTT.

This clone occurred a few times. The CDR3 sequence: CAISSQGNEQFF. DNA for the CDR3: TGTGCCATCAGTTCTCAGGGCAATGAGCAGTTCTTC. The chain carries TRBV10-3 and TRBJ2-1, with D perhaps matching TRBD1 (5 bases). Germline V gene data show CDR1 as ENHRY and CDR2 as SYGVKD. V lost 5 bases and J 6 bases, leaving 8 bases between the germline ends. The CDR3 length is 12 residues.

This clone was seen a few times. The CDR3 sequence: CASSQRLAGGPRYNEQFF. In DNA, the CDR3 is TGTGCCAGCAGCCAAAGACTAGCGGGGGGGCCGAGATACAATGAGCAGTTCTTC. The chain carries TRBV5-6 and TRBJ2-1; 14 bases line up with TRBD2. The CDR3 has 18 amino acids. Per the germline V gene, CDR1 is SGHDT and CDR2 is YYEEEE. The V segment lost 4 bases and the J segment 4 bases; nucleotides outside the gene matches: 10.

The V and J genes are TRBV29-1 and TRBJ1-2, with 7 nucleotides matching TRBD1. Trimming took 6 bases from V and 2 from J; bases not matched to a gene: 6. Germline V gene lookup returns CDR1 SQVTM and CDR2 ANQGSEA. This CDR3 has 13 residues. The CDR3 spells CSVPRDRNYGYTF. CDR3 in DNA: TGCAGCGTCCCACGGGACAGAAACTATGGCTACACCTTC.

This clone was seen a handful of times. The chain is built from TRBV18 and TRBJ1-5; unclear D gene. The CDR3 extends over 15 amino acids. Trimming cost V 2 bases and J 5 bases, with 13 bases left between them. Germline V lookup: CDR1 KGHSH, CDR2 LQKENI. The CDR3 bases are TGTGCCAGCTCACCATATGCAACCGGGCATCAGCCCCAGCATTTT. Protein product: CASSPYATGHQPQHF.

This clone was observed a handful of times. This sequence joins TRBV5-1 and TRBJ2-5; D is unclear. Trimming pared 4 bases from V and 2 bases from J, leaving 9 bases between. Germline V CDR1 and CDR2: SGHRS, YFSETQ. This CDR3 spans 13 amino acids. CDR3 in amino acids: CASSAEVQETQYF. The CDR3 DNA reads as TGCGCCAGCAGCGCAGAGGTACAAGAGACCCAGTACTTC.

The V and J genes are TRBV10-3 and TRBJ2-7; the D gene is possibly TRBD2 (7 bases). The CDR3 extends over 14 amino acids. Germline CDR1 ENHRY, CDR2 SYGVKD. Trimming pared 3 bases from V and 6 bases from J, leaving 15 bases between. Written as DNA, the CDR3 is TGTGCCATCAGTGAACAGGGAGGGGCAGGCGAGCAGTACTTC. It specifies CAISEQGGAGEQYF.

The chain couples TRBV20-1 to TRBJ2-4, with D possibly called TRBD1 or TRBD2 (5 bases each). CDR3 length equals 11 residues. Deletions cut 5 bases from V and 16 bases from J, with 18 bases between. CDR1 is DFQATT, CDR2 SNEGSKA, per germline (reference sequence). CDR3 amino acids: CSALGPDWPYF. DNA for the CDR3: TGCAGTGCTCTGGGGCCGGACTGGCCTTACTTC.